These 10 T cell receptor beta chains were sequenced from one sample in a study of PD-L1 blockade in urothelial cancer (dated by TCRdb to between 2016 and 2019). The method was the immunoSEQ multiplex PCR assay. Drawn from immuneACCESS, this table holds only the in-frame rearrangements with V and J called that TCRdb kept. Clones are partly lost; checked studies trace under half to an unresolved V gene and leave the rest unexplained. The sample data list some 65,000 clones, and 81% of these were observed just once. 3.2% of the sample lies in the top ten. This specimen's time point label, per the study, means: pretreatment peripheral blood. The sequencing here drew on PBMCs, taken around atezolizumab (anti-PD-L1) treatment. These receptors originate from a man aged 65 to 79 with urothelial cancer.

CDR3 sequence (DNA): TGTGCCAGCACCCCAACCCAGACAGGGGGCTCCTATGGCTACACCTTC. This encodes CASTPTQTGGSYGYTF. V and J are TRBV28 and TRBJ1-2; 10 nucleotides match TRBD1. V lost 7 bases, J lost 4 bases, and 12 bases stayed unmatched. The CDR3 is 16 amino acids. CDR1 is MDHEN, CDR2 SYDVKM, per germline.

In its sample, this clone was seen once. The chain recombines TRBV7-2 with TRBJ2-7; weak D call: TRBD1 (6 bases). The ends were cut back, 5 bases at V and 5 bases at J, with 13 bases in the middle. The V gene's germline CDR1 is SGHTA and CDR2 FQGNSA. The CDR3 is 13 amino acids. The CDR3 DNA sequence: TGTGCCAGCAGCATTACTACAGGGAACGAGCAGTACTTC. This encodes CASSITTGNEQYF.

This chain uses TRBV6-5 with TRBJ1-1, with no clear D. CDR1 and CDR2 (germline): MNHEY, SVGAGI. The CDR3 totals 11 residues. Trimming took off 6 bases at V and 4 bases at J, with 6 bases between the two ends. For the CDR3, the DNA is TGTGCCAGCAGCCCCTTCACTGAAGCTTTCTTT. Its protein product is CASSPFTEAFF.

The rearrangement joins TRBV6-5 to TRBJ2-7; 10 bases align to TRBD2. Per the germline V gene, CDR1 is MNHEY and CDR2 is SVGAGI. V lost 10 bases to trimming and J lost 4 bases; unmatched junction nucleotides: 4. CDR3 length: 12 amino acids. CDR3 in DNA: TGTGCCACAAGAGCGGGAGGGTACGAGCAGTACTTC. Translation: CATRAGGYEQYF.

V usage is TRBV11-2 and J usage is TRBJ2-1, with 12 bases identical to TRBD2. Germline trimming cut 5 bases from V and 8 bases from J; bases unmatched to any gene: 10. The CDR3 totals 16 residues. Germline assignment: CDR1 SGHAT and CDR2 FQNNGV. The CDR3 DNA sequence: TGTGCCAGCAGCGAGACTAGCGGGAGTATTGGCCATGAGCAGTTCTTC. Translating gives CASSETSGSIGHEQFF. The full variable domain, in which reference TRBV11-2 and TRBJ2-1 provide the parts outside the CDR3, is EAGVAQSPRYKIIEKRQSVAFWCNPISGHATLYWYQQILGQGPKLLIQFQNNGVVDDSQLPKDRFSAERLKGVDSTLKIQPAKLEDSAVYLCASSETSGSIGHEQFFGPGTRLTVL.

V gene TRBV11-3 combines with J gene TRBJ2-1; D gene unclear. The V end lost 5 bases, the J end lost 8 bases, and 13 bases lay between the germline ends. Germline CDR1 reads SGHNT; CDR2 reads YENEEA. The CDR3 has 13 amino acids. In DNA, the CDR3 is TGTGCCAGCAGCCTTCGGAGTTCCGATGAGCAGTTCTTC. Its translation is CASSLRSSDEQFF.

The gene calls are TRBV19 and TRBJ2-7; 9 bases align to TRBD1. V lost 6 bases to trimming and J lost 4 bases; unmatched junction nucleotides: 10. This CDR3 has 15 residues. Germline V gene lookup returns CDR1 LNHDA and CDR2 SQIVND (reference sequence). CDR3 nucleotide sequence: TGTGCCAGTAGCCCCGGGACAGGGTTCCCTTACGAGCAGTACTTC. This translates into CASSPGTGFPYEQYF.

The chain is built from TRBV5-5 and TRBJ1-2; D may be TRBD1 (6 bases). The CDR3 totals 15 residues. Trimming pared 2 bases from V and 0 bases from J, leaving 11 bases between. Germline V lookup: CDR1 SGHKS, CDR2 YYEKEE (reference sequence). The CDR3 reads CASSLQGNTNYGYTF. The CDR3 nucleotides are TGTGCCAGCAGCTTACAGGGCAATACTAACTATGGCTACACCTTC.

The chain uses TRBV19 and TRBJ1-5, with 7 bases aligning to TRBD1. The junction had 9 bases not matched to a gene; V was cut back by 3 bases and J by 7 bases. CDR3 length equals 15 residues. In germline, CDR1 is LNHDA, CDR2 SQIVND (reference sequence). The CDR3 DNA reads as TGTGCCAGTAGTATGAGGAGTCAGGGGGAGCAGCCCCAGCATTTT. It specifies CASSMRSQGEQPQHF.

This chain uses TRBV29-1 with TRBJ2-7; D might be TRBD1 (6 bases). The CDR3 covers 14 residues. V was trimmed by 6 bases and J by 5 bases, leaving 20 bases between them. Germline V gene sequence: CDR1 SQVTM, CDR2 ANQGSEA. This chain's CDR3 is CSVAPNRVRDEQYF. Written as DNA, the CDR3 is TGCAGCGTGGCGCCAAACAGGGTCCGAGACGAGCAGTACTTC.